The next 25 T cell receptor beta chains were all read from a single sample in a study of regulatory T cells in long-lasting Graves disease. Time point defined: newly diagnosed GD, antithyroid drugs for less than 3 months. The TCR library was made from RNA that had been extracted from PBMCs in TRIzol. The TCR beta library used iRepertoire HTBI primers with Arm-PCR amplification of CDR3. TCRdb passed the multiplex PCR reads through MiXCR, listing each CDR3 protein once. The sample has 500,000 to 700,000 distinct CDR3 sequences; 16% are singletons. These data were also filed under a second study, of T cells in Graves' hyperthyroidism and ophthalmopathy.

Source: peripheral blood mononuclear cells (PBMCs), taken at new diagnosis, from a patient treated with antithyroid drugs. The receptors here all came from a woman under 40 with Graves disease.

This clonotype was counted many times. CDR3 nucleotide sequence: TGTGCCAGCAGCTTACAAGGGGAGGCTTTCTTT. Protein product: CASSLQGEAFF. The chain uses TRBV7-9 and TRBJ1-1; possibly TRBD1 for D (5 bases). The V and J ends lost 2 bases and 11 bases respectively, with 9 bases between them. The CDR3 is made up of 11 amino acids. Germline lookup yields CDR1 SEHNR and CDR2 FQNEAQ (reference sequence).

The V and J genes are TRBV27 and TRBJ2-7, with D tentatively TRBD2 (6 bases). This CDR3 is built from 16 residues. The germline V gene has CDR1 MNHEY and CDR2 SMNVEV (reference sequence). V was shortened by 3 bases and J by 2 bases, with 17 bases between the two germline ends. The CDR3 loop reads CASSFSLGGAPYEQYF. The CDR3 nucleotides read TGTGCCAGCAGTTTCTCCCTTGGCGGGGCCCCCTACGAGCAGTACTTC.

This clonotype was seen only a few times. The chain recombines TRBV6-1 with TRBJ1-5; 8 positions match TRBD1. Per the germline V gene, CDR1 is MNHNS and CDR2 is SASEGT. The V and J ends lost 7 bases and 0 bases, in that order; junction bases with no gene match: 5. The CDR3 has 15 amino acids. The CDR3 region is CASKTDRASNQPQHF. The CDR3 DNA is TGTGCCAGCAAGACGGACAGGGCTAGCAATCAGCCCCAGCATTTT.

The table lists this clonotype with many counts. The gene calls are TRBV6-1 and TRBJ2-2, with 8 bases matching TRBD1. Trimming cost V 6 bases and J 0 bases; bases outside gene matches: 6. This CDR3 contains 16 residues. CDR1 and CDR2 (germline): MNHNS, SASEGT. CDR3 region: CASRGQGASNTGELFF. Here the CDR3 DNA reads TGTGCCAGCAGAGGACAGGGAGCATCGAACACCGGGGAGCTGTTTTTT.

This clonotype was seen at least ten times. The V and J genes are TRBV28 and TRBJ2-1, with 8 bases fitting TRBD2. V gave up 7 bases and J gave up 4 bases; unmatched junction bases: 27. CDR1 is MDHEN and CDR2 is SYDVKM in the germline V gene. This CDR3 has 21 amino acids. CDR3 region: CASNKPGGQGWSAGTYNEQFF. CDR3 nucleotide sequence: TGTGCCAGCAACAAACCGGGGGGGCAGGGGTGGTCTGCCGGGACTTACAATGAGCAGTTCTTC.

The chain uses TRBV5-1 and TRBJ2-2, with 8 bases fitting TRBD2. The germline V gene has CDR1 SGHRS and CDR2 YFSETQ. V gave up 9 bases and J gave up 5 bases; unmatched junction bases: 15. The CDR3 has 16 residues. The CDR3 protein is CATGPTSGPRTGELFF. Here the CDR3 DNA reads TGCGCCACCGGACCTACTAGCGGCCCCCGGACCGGGGAGCTGTTTTTT. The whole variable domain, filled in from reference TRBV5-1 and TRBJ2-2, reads KAGVTQTPRYLIKTRGQQVTLSCSPISGHRSVSWYQQTPGQGLQFLFEYFSETQRNKGNFPGRFSGRQFSNSRSEMNVSTLELGDSALYLCATGPTSGPRTGELFFGEGSRLTVL.

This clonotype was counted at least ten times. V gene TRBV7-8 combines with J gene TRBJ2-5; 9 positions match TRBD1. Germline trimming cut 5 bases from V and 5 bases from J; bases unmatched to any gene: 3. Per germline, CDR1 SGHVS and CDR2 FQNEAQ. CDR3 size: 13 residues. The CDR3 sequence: CASSADRGETQYF. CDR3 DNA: TGTGCCAGCAGCGCCGACAGGGGGGAGACCCAGTACTTC. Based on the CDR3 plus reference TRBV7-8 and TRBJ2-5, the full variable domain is GAGVSQSPRYKVAKRGQDVALRCDPISGHVSLFWYQQALGQGPEFLTYFQNEAQLDKSGLPSDRFFAERPEGSVSTLKIQRTQQEDSAVYLCASSADRGETQYFGPGTRLLVL.

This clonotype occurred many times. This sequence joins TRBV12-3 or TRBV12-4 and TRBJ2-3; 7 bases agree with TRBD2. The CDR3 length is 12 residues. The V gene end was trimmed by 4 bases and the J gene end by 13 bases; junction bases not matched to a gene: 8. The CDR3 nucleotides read TGTGCCAGCAGTTCGAGGAGGGCGGGGGAGTATTTT. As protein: CASSSRRAGEYF.

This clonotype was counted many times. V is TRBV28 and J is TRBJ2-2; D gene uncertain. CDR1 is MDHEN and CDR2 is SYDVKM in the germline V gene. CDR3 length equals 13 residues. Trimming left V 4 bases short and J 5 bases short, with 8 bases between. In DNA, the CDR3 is TGTGCCAGCAGTTCTAGTCCGACCGGGGAGCTGTTTTTT. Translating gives CASSSSPTGELFF.

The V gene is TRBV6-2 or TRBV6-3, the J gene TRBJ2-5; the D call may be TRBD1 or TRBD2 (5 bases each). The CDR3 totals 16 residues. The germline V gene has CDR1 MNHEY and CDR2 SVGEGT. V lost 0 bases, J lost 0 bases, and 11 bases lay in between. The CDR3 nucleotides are TGTGCCAGCAGTTACTCGATGTGGGGGTACCAAGAGACCCAGTACTTC. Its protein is CASSYSMWGYQETQYF.

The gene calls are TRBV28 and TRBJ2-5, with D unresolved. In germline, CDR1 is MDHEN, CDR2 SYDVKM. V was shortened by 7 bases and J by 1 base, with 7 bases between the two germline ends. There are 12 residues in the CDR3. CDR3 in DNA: TGTGCCAGCACAACAGTCCAAGAGACCCAGTACTTC. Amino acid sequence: CASTTVQETQYF.

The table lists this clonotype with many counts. The CDR3 spells CASSYRGGDTQYF. DNA for the CDR3: TGTGCCAGCAGTTACAGGGGAGGAGATACGCAGTATTTT. The chain joins TRBV12-3 or TRBV12-4 to TRBJ2-3; D perhaps matches TRBD1 (7 bases). Trimming left V 4 bases short and J 5 bases short, with 10 bases between. The length of the CDR3 is 13 residues.

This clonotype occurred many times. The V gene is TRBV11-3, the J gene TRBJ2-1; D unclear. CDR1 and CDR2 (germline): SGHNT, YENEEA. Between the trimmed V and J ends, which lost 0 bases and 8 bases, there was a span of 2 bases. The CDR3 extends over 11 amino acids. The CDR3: CASSLDHEQFF. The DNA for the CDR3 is TGTGCCAGCAGCTTAGATCATGAGCAGTTCTTC. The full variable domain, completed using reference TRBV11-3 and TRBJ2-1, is EAGVVQSPRYKIIEKKQPVAFWCNPISGHNTLYWYLQNLGQGPELLIRYENEEAVDDSQLPKDRFSAERLKGVDSTLKIQPAELGDSAVYLCASSLDHEQFFGPGTRLTVL.

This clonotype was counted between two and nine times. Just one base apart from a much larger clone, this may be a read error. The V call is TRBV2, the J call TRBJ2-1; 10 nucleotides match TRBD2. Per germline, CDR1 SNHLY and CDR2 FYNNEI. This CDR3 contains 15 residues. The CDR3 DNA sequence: TGTGCCAGCAGTTTTAGCGGGAGGTCCTCCAATGAGCAGTTCTTC. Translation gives CASSFSGRSSNEQFF.

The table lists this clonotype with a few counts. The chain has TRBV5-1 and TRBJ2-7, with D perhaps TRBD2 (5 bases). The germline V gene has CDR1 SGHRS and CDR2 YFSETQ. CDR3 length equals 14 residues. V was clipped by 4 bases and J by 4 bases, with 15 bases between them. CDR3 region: CASSVEGPPYEQYF. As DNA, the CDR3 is TGCGCCAGCAGCGTCGAGGGCCCCCCTTACGAGCAGTACTTC.

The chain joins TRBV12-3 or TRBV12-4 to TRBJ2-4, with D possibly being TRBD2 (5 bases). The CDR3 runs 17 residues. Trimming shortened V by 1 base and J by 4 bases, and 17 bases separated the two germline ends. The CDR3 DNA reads TGTGCCAGCAGTTTAGGGGTTGGCCCGGGGTTAAAAAACATTCAGTACTTC. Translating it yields CASSLGVGPGLKNIQYF.

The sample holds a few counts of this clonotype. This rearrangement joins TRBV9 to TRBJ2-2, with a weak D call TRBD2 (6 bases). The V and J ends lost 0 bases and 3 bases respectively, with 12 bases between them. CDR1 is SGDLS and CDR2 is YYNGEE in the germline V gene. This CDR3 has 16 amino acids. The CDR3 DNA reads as TGTGCCAGCAGCGTAGTTCAGCGGGCGTACACCGGGGAGCTGTTTTTT. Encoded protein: CASSVVQRAYTGELFF.

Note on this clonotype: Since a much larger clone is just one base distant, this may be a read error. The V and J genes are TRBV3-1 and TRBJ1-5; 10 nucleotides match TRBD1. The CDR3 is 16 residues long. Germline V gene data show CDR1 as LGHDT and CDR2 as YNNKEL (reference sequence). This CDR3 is CASSLGQGRSNQPLHF. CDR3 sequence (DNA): TGTGCCAGCAGCCTGGGACAGGGGAGGAGCAATCAGCCCCTGCATTTT.

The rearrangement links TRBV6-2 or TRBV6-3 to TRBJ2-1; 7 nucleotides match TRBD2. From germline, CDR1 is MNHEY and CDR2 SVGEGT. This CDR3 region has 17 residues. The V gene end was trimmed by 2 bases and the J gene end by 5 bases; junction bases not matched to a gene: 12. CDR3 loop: CASSYLFTSATHNEQFF. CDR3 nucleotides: TGTGCCAGCAGTTACCTCTTTACTAGCGCTACTCACAATGAGCAGTTCTTC.

CDR3 nucleotide sequence: TGTGCCAGCAGTTACGCCGGGACCTCAGACCAGCCCCAGCATTTT. It encodes CASSYAGTSDQPQHF. The V and J genes are TRBV12-3 or TRBV12-4 and TRBJ1-5; tentative D call: TRBD1 (5 bases). Trimming stripped 4 bases from V and 7 bases from J, with 17 bases between. CDR3 length: 15 residues.

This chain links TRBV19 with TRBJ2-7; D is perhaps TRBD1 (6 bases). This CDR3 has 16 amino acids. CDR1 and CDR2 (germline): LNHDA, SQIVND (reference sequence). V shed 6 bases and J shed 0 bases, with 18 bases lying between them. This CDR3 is CASSERGQFSSYEQYF. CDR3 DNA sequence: TGTGCCAGTAGCGAAAGAGGACAGTTTAGCTCCTACGAGCAGTACTTC.

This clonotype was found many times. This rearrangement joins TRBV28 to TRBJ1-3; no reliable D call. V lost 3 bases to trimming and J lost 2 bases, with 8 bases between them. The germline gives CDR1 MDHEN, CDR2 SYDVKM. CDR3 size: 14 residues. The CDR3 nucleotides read TGTGCCAGCAGTTTCTCGAGGGCTGGAAACACCATATATTTT. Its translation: CASSFSRAGNTIYF.

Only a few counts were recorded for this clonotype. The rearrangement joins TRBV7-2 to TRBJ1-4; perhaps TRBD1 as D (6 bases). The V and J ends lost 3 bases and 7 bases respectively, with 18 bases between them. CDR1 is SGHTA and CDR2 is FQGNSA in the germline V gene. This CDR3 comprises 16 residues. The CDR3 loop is CASSFNRGAQGEKLFF. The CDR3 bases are TGTGCCAGCAGCTTCAACCGGGGGGCGCAGGGTGAAAAACTGTTTTTT. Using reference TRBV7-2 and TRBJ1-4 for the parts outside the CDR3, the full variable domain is GAGVSQSPSNKVTEKGKDVELRCDPISGHTALYWYRQSLGQGLEFLIYFQGNSAPDKSGLPSDRFSAERTGGSVSTLTIQRTQQEDSAVYLCASSFNRGAQGEKLFFGSGTQLSVL.

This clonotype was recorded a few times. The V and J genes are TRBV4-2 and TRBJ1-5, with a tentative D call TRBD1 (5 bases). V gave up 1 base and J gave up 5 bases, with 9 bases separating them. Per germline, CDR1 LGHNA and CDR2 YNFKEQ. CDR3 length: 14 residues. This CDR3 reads CASSQGQWDQPQHF. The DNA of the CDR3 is TGTGCCAGCAGCCAAGGACAGTGGGATCAGCCCCAGCATTTT.

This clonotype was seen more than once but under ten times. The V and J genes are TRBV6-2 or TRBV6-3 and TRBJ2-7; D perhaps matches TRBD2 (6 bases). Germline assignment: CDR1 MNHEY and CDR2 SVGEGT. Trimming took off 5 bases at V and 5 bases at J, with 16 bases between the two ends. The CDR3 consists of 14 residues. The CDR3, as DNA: TGTGCCAGCAGTGACCTGGCGGGATCCCACGAGCAGTACTTC. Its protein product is CASSDLAGSHEQYF.